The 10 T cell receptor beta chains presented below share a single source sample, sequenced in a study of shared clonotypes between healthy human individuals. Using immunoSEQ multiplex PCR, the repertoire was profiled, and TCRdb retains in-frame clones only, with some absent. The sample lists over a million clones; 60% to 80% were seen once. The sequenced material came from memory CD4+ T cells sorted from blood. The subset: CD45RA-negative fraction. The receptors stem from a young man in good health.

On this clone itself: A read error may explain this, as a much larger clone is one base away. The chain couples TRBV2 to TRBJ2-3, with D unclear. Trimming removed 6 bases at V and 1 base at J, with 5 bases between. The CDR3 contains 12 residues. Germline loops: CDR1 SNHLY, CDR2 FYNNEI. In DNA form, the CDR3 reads TGTGCCAGCAGCCGGGGCACAGATACGCAGTATTTT. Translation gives CASSRGTDTQYF.

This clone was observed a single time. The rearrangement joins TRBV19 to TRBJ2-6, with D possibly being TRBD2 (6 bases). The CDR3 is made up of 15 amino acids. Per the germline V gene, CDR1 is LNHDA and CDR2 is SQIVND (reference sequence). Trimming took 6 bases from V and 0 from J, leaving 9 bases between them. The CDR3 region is CASSGLSSGANVLTF. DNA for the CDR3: TGTGCCAGTAGCGGACTAAGCTCTGGGGCCAACGTCCTGACTTTC.

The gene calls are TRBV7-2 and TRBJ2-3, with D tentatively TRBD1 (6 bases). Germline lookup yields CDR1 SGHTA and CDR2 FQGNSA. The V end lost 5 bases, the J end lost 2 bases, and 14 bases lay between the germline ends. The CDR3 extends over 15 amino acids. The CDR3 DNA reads TGTGCCAGCAGCCCCTATGGACAGATCACAGATACGCAGTATTTT. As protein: CASSPYGQITDTQYF.

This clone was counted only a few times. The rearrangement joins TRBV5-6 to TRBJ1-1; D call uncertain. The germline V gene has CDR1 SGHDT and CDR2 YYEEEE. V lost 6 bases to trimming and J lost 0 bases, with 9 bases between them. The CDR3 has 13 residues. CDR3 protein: CASTLGVNTEAFF. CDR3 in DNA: TGTGCCAGCACCCTCGGTGTGAACACTGAAGCTTTCTTT.

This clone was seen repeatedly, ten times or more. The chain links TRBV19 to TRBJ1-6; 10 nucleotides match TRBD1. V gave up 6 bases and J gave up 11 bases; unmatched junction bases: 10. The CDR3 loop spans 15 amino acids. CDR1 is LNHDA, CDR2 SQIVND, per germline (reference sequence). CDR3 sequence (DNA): TGTGCCAGTAGCCTGTCTGCCGACAGGGGGCCACCCCTCCACTTT. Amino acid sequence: CASSLSADRGPPLHF.

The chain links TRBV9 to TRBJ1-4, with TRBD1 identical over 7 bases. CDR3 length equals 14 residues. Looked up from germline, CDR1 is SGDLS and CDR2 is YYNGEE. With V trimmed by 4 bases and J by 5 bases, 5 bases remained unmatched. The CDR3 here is CASSLQGTNEKLFF. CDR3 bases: TGTGCCAGCAGCCTACAGGGGACGAATGAAAAACTGTTTTTT.

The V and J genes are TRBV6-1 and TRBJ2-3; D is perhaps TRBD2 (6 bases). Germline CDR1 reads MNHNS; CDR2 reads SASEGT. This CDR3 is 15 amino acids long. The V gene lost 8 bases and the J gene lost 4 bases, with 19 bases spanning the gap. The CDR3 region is CASGPGGSVADTQYF. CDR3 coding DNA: TGTGCCAGCGGACCCGGGGGTAGCGTCGCAGATACGCAGTATTTT.

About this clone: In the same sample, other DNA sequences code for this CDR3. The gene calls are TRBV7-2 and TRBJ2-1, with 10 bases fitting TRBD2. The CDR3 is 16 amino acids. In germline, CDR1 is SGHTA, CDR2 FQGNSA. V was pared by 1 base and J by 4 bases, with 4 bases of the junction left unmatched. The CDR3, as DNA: TGTGCCAGCAGCTTAGGTAGCGGGGGGTCTTACAATGAGCAGTTCTTC. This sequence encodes CASSLGSGGSYNEQFF.

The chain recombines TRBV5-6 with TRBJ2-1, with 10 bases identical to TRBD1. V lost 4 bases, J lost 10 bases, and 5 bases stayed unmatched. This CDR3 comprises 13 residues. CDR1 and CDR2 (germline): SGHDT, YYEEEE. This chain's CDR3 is CASSMTGGGEQFF. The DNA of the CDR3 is TGTGCCAGCAGCATGACAGGGGGCGGCGAGCAGTTCTTC.

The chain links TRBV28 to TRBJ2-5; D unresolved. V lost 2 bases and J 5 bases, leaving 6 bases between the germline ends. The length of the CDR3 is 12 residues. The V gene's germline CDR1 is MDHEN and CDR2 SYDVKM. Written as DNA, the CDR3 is TGTGCCAGCAGTTTAAGTAGGGAGACCCAGTACTTC. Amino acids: CASSLSRETQYF.